This TCR beta chain was profiled in a study of blood T cells in healthy people across ages. Alongside a J-beta primer mix, a sample-barcoded 5' primer served in a second PCR lasting roughly 6 to 12 cycles. A 12-random-nucleotide template-switch adaptor tagged each cDNA molecule. From the 5' RACE reads, TCRdb called clonotypes with MiXCR, one entry per CDR3 protein. This sample has fewer than 600,000 distinct CDR3 sequences, with about 28% found just once. Losses at the gene ends were 4 bases for V and 5 bases for J; bases not matched to a gene: 1. CDR3 length: 13 residues. Findings of the study overall: Per million T cells, TCR beta diversity dropped about linearly as age rose.

In the case of this clonotype: Its specificity is not known.

These records were also assigned to another study, of T cells of mothers and their children. As that report states: The cDNA synthesis received all extracted RNA, at about 1.5 ug per 15 ul.

This sequence was found in a boy under 10 years old in good health. The genes are TRBV12-3 or TRBV12-4 and TRBJ2-5; 10 nucleotides line up with TRBD2. The sequenced sample consisted of blood. The CDR3 here is CASSSAGGETQYF. The DNA of the CDR3 is TGTGCCAGCAGTTCAGCGGGGGGGGAGACCCAGTACTTC.